This TCR beta chain was documented in a study of blood T cell repertoires in COVID-19. V was clipped by 3 bases and J by 10 bases; unmatched bases: 11. Germline loops: CDR1 SGDLS, CDR2 YYNGEE. This CDR3 contains 16 residues. The assay was immunoSEQ multiplex PCR, and TCRdb's table has in-frame clones only and misses some. Here the sample spans 150,000 to 190,000 clones, around 84% being singletons. The material sequenced was PBMCs or T cells enriched from blood (not recorded which). This chain connects TRBV9 to TRBJ2-1; 12 bases are a match to TRBD2. The TCR comes from a man aged 50 or older who had recovered from COVID-19. CDR3 protein: CASSASSSGGAGEQFF. CDR3 nucleotide sequence: TGTGCCAGCAGCGCCTCCTCTAGCGGGGGGGCCGGGGAGCAGTTCTTC.